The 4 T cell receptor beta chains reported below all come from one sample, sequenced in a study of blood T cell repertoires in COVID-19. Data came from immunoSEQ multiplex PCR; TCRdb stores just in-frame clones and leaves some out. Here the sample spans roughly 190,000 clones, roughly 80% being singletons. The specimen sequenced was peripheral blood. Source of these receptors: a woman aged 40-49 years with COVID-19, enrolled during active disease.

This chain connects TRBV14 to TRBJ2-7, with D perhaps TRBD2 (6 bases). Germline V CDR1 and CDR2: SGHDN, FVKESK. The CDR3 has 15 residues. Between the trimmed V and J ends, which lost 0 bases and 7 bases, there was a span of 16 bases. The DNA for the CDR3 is TGTGCCAGCAGCCAAGATTCAGGCGGGGCGGGGGAGCAGTACGTC. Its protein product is CASSQDSGGAGEQYV.

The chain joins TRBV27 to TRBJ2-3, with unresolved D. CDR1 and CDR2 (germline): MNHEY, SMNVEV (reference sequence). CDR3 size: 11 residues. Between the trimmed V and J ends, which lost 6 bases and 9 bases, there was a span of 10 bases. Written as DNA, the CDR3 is TGTGCCAGCAGATCCGGTCCGACGCAGTATTTT. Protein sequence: CASRSGPTQYF.

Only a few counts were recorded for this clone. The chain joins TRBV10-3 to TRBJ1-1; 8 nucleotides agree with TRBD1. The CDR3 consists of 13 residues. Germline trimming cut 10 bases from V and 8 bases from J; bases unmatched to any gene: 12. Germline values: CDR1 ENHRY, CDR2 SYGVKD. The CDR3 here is CATKPGQDTEAFF. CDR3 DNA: TGTGCCACGAAACCGGGACAGGATACCGAAGCTTTCTTT.

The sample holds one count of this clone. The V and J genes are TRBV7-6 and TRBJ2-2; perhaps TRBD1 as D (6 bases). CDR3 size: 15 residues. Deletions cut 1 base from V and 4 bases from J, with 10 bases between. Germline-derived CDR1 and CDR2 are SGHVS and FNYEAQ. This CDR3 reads CASSLGIGGTGELFF. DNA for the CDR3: TGTGCCAGCAGCTTAGGGATAGGGGGCACCGGGGAGCTGTTTTTT. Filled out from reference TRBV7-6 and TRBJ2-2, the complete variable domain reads GAGVSQSPRYKVTKRGQDVALRCDPISGHVSLYWYRQALGQGPEFLTYFNYEAQQDKSGLPNDRFSAERPEGSISTLTIQRTEQRDSAMYRCASSLGIGGTGELFFGEGSRLTVL.